This T cell receptor beta chain was retrieved from a study of T cells expressing NK-cell markers. Study-level information: Sorted CD3+CD56+NKG2C+, CD3+CD56+NKG2C- and CD3+CD56-NKG2C+ T cells supplied TCR beta repertoires.

5'RACE template switching built TCR beta cDNA with unique molecular identifiers. TCRdb re-called the 5' RACE reads and shows each CDR3 protein once, DNA omitted. This table holds over 350,000 distinct CDR3 sequences. This CDR3 is 14 amino acids long. The germline CDR1 and CDR2 sequences are DFQATT and SNEGSKA (reference sequence). What was sequenced was blood T cells: a sorted CD56 or NKG2C T cell subset, CD4+ or CD8+ T cells, or bulk PBMC T cells (not recorded which). This TCR was sampled from a woman aged 45-65 years in good health. The gene calls are TRBV20-1 and TRBJ2-7; with no DNA, the TCRdb D assignment of TRBD2 cannot be verified. CDR3 region: CSAMAGGIIYEQYF.